The 20 T cell receptor beta chains below come from one sample, sequenced in a study of identical twins. TCRdb recomputed calls from the 5' RACE reads with MiXCR, one row per CDR3 protein. The sample records hundreds of thousands of distinct CDR3 sequences, approximately 13% being singletons. This same sample was also taken into another study, of yellow fever vaccine responses in identical twins.

Sequenced material: PBMCs. The receptors here all came from a woman aged 18-29 years in good health.

This clonotype was seen at least ten times. The chain carries TRBV4-1 and TRBJ2-1; D call uncertain. The CDR3 has 16 amino acids. V gave up 1 base and J gave up 2 bases, with 12 bases separating them. CDR1 and CDR2 from the germline V gene are MGHRA and YSYEKL. CDR3 DNA: TGCGCCAGCAGCCAAGCTCGGATCCGGGCCTACAATGAGCAGTTCTTC. Translation: CASSQARIRAYNEQFF.

This clonotype was seen only a few times. The V call is TRBV2, the J call TRBJ2-7, with 9 bases aligning to TRBD2. The CDR3 runs to 13 residues. After removal of 6 bases from V and 5 bases from J, the junction contained 5 bases not matched to a gene. From germline, CDR1 is SNHLY and CDR2 FYNNEI. The CDR3 sequence is CASRTTSGHEQYF. In nucleotides, the CDR3 is TGTGCCAGCAGGACGACTAGCGGCCACGAGCAGTACTTC.

Many counts were recorded for this clonotype. The chain employs TRBV12-3 or TRBV12-4 and TRBJ2-2; the D gene is possibly TRBD2 (6 bases). The CDR3 runs 14 residues. V lost 6 bases and J 6 bases, leaving 14 bases between the germline ends. The CDR3 DNA follows: TGTGCCAGCAGCCGGCTGGGGGAGGCCGGGGAGCTGTTTTTT. Protein: CASSRLGEAGELFF.

Many counts were recorded for this clonotype. This chain joins TRBV28 and TRBJ2-3; a possible D gene is TRBD1 (5 bases). Trimming took off 7 bases at V and 4 bases at J, with 12 bases between the two ends. CDR1 is MDHEN and CDR2 is SYDVKM in the germline V gene. The CDR3 sequence is 13 residues long. In DNA form, the CDR3 reads TGTGCCAGCATGGCAGGGATTCCAGATACGCAGTATTTT. Its translation is CASMAGIPDTQYF.

This clonotype was observed a few times. The rearrangement joins TRBV27 to TRBJ1-3; D is unclear. CDR3 size: 14 residues. V was trimmed by 6 bases and J by 2 bases, leaving 11 bases between them. CDR1 and CDR2 (germline): MNHEY, SMNVEV (reference sequence). CDR3 sequence reads: CASSEFSAGNTIYF. The DNA of the CDR3 is TGTGCCAGCAGCGAATTCTCTGCTGGAAACACCATATATTTT.

At least ten counts were recorded for this clonotype. The CDR3 here is CASSLGTVNSPLHF. CDR3 in DNA: TGTGCCAGCAGCCTTGGGACAGTTAATTCACCCCTCCACTTT. The chain couples TRBV5-5 to TRBJ1-6, with 7 bases identical to TRBD1. The V and J ends lost 4 bases and 6 bases, in that order; junction bases with no gene match: 4. The CDR3 is made up of 14 amino acids. CDR1 SGHKS and CDR2 YYEKEE come from the germline V gene (reference sequence).

This clonotype was detected only a few times. This chain connects TRBV7-9 to TRBJ1-3, with D perhaps TRBD1 (5 bases). Per germline, CDR1 SEHNR and CDR2 FQNEAQ (reference sequence). V lost 8 bases and J lost 0, with 14 bases in between. The CDR3 is 15 amino acids. The CDR3 bases are TGTGCCAGCCGCCAGGGATCAAGCTCTGGAAACACCATATATTTT. Its translation is CASRQGSSSGNTIYF.

This chain connects TRBV5-5 to TRBJ2-1; D is possibly TRBD2 (6 bases). This CDR3 region has 12 residues. The V gene's germline CDR1 is SGHKS and CDR2 YYEKEE (reference sequence). V dropped 1 base and J dropped 9 bases, with 8 bases sitting between them. CDR3 nucleotides: TGTGCCAGCAGCTTGACGGGGGTTGAGCAGTTCTTC. It encodes CASSLTGVEQFF.

A few counts support this clonotype. The rearrangement uses TRBV10-2 and TRBJ2-7, with D uncertain. V lost 1 base, J lost 6 bases, and 13 bases lay in between. CDR3 size: 14 residues. Per germline, CDR1 WSHSY and CDR2 SAAADI. CDR3 in amino acids: CASSEFLADGEQYV. The CDR3 DNA is TGCGCCAGCAGTGAGTTTTTAGCTGACGGCGAGCAGTACGTC.

This chain uses TRBV15 with TRBJ2-7; D might be TRBD1 (5 bases). Germline assignment: CDR1 LNHNV and CDR2 YYDKDF (reference sequence). V lost 0 bases to trimming and J lost 5 bases, with 11 bases between them. There are 14 residues in the CDR3. The CDR3 DNA sequence: TGTGCCACCAGCAGAGACAGGGTGGGCCACGAGCAGTACTTC. Translation: CATSRDRVGHEQYF. The full variable domain, its missing parts supplied by reference TRBV15 and TRBJ2-7, is DAMVIQNPRYQVTQFGKPVTLSCSQTLNHNVMYWYQQKSSQAPKLLFHYYDKDFNNEADTPDNFQSRRPNTSFCFLDIRSPGLGDTAMYLCATSRDRVGHEQYFGPGTRLTVT.

The V gene is TRBV5-1, the J gene TRBJ2-7; possibly TRBD1 or TRBD2 for D (5 bases each). Trimming pared 3 bases from V and 0 bases from J, leaving 13 bases between. Germline loops: CDR1 SGHRS, CDR2 YFSETQ. CDR3 size: 15 residues. CDR3 nucleotide sequence: TGCGCCAGCAGCTACCGGGGCCCCAGCTCCTACGAGCAGTACGTC. Protein: CASSYRGPSSYEQYV.

This chain links TRBV15 with TRBJ1-1, with 8 bases fitting TRBD1. The CDR3 totals 14 residues. CDR1 and CDR2 from the germline V gene are LNHNV and YYDKDF (reference sequence). V gave up 5 bases and J gave up 1 base; unmatched junction bases: 3. CDR3 coding DNA: TGTGCCACCAGCGGGGACAGGCGGAACACTGAAGCTTTCTTT. This translates into CATSGDRRNTEAFF. The full variable domain, in which reference TRBV15 and TRBJ1-1 provide the parts outside the CDR3, is DAMVIQNPRYQVTQFGKPVTLSCSQTLNHNVMYWYQQKSSQAPKLLFHYYDKDFNNEADTPDNFQSRRPNTSFCFLDIRSPGLGDTAMYLCATSGDRRNTEAFFGQGTRLTVV.

This clonotype has more than one count but fewer than ten. V usage is TRBV27 and J usage is TRBJ2-7; 13 bases map to TRBD2. The CDR3 is 17 amino acids. Germline V lookup: CDR1 MNHEY, CDR2 SMNVEV (reference sequence). V was pared by 5 bases and J by 2 bases, with 9 bases of the junction left unmatched. CDR3 nucleotide sequence: TGTGCCAGCAGTCTAAGCGGACTAGCGGGAGACCCCTACGAGCAGTACTTC. It encodes CASSLSGLAGDPYEQYF.

This clonotype turned up a few times. The chain is built from TRBV6-4 and TRBJ2-7, with D unresolved. Germline CDR1 and CDR2: MRHNA and SNTAGT. Trimming cost V 3 bases and J 6 bases, with 12 bases left between them. CDR3 size: 13 residues. For the CDR3, the DNA is TGTGCCAGCAGTGAGCGTCCCAATGGCGAGCAGTACTTC. Protein sequence: CASSERPNGEQYF.

This clonotype showed up just a few times. This chain links TRBV12-3 or TRBV12-4 with TRBJ1-4, with D perhaps TRBD1 (6 bases). V was clipped by 6 bases and J by 1 base, with 12 bases between them. The CDR3 length is 15 residues. The chain's CDR3 is CASRPTGLTNEKLFF. As DNA, the CDR3 is TGTGCCAGCAGGCCTACAGGGTTAACTAATGAAAAACTGTTTTTT.

This clonotype has more than one count but fewer than ten. This chain joins TRBV6-1 and TRBJ2-7; possibly TRBD2 for D (6 bases). The CDR3 sequence is 14 residues long. V dropped 0 bases and J dropped 2 bases, with 8 bases sitting between them. From germline, CDR1 is MNHNS and CDR2 SASEGT. The CDR3 nucleotides read TGTGCCAGCAGTGAAGCTGCGGGGACCTACGAGCAGTACTTC. It yields the protein CASSEAAGTYEQYF.

The chain has TRBV6-1 and TRBJ2-7; D is possibly TRBD1 (5 bases). The CDR3 loop spans 15 amino acids. V lost 7 bases and J lost 5, with 21 bases in between. Germline CDR1 is MNHNS and CDR2 is SASEGT. The CDR3 is CASTSSQGFLDEQYF. DNA of the CDR3: TGTGCCAGCACGAGCAGCCAGGGATTTTTGGACGAGCAGTACTTC.

V usage is TRBV13 and J usage is TRBJ1-2, with D unclear. This CDR3 contains 15 residues. CDR1 and CDR2 from the germline V gene are PRHDT and FYEKMQ (reference sequence). The V end lost 4 bases, the J end lost 8 bases, and 20 bases lay between the germline ends. The CDR3 sequence: CASSYPSGRPGGYTF. The CDR3, as DNA: TGTGCCAGCAGCTACCCGTCAGGACGGCCGGGGGGCTACACCTTC.

The table lists this clonotype with a few counts. The rearrangement links TRBV19 to TRBJ1-1; D gene uncertain. The CDR3 is 12 amino acids. CDR1 is LNHDA and CDR2 is SQIVND in the germline V gene (reference sequence). The V and J ends lost 3 bases and 1 base respectively, with 3 bases between them. DNA of the CDR3: TGTGCCAGTAGTATTACGAACACTGAAGCTTTCTTT. Protein sequence: CASSITNTEAFF.

This clonotype was seen ten or more times. This chain joins TRBV10-1 and TRBJ1-5; tentatively, D is TRBD1 (5 bases). CDR3 length: 13 amino acids. Looked up from germline, CDR1 is WNHNN and CDR2 is SYGVQD (reference sequence). Between the trimmed V and J ends, which lost 2 bases and 7 bases, there was a span of 9 bases. This CDR3 is CASSEGRGQPQHF. CDR3 nucleotide sequence: TGCGCCAGCAGTGAGGGCCGGGGGCAGCCCCAGCATTTT.